This T cell receptor (beta chain) emerged from a study of cytomegalovirus exposure and HLA in healthy donors. At the level of the study: Assignment to the Caucasian-associated ancestry cluster applied to approximately 80% of the approximately 360 genotyped donors.

Points from the study as a whole: Most TCR sequences were seen very rarely across donors, but some public TCRs occurred in many.

This clone is a singleton in its sample. The antigen remains unidentified. Primers for the PCR totalled 60 Vbeta and 13 Jbeta. Profiled with immunoSEQ multiplex PCR; TCRdb holds only in-frame clones, not every one. The sample lists roughly 150,000 clones, approximately 80% seen once, with about 2.4% in the top ten. Germline CDR1 is MDHEN and CDR2 is SYDVKM. CDR3 length: 14 amino acids. The ends were cut back, 2 bases at V and 9 bases at J, with 11 bases in the middle. The TCR originated in a male donor in good health and CMV-seronegative. Sequencing input: PBMCs. The rearrangement uses TRBV28 and TRBJ1-6; D gene uncertain. Here the CDR3 reads CASSLTASGSPLHF. DNA of the CDR3: TGTGCCAGCAGTTTAACCGCCTCCGGTTCACCCCTCCACTTT.